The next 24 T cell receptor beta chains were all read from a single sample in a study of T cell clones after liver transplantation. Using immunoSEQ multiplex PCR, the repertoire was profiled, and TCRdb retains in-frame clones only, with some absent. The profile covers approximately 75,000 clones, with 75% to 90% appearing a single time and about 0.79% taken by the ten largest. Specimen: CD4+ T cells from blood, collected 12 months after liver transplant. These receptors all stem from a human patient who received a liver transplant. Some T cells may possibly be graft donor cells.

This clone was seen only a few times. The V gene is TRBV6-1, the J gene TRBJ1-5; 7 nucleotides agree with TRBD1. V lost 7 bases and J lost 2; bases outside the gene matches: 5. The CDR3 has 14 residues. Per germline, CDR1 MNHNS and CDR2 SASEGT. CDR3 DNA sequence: TGTGCCAGCACTTATACAGGGGGCAATCAGCCCCAGCATTTT. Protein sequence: CASTYTGGNQPQHF.

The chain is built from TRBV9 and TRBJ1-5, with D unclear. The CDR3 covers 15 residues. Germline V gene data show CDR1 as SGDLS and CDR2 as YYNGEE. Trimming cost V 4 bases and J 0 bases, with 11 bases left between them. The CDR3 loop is CASSPGPNSNQPQHF. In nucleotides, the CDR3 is TGTGCCAGCAGCCCCGGACCTAATAGCAATCAGCCCCAGCATTTT. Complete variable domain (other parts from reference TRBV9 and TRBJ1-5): DSGVTQTPKHLITATGQRVTLRCSPRSGDLSVYWYQQSLDQGLQFLIQYYNGEERAKGNILERFSAQQFPDLHSELNLSSLELGDSALYFCASSPGPNSNQPQHFGDGTRLSIL.

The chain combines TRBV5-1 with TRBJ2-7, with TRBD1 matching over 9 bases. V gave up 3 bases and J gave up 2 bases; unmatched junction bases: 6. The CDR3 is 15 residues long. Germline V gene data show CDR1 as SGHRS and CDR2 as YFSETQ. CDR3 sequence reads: CASSSHRGPTYEQYF. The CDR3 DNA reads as TGCGCCAGCAGCTCCCACAGGGGGCCGACCTACGAGCAGTACTTC.

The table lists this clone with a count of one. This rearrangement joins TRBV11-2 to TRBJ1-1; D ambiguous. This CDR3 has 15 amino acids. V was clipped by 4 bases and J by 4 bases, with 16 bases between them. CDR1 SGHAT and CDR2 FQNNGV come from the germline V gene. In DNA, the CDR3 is TGTGCCAGCAGCTCACCCCTTCAGCGTGCCACTGAAGCTTTCTTT. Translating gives CASSSPLQRATEAFF. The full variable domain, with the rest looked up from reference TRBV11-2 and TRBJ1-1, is EAGVAQSPRYKIIEKRQSVAFWCNPISGHATLYWYQQILGQGPKLLIQFQNNGVVDDSQLPKDRFSAERLKGVDSTLKIQPAKLEDSAVYLCASSSPLQRATEAFFGQGTRLTVV.

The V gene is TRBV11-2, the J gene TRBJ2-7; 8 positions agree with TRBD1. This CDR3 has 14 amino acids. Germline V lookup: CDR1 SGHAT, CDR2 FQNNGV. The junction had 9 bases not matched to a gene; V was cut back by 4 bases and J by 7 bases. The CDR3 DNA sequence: TGTGCCAGCAGCTCATCCAGGGGGCCGGGGGAGCAGTACTTC. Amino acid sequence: CASSSSRGPGEQYF.

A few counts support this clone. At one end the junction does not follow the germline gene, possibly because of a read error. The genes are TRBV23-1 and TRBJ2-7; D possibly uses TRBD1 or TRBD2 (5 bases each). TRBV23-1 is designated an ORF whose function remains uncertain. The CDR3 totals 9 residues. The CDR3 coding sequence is TGCGCCGGGCTCGAGGGGAGATTCTTC. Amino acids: CAGLEGRFF.

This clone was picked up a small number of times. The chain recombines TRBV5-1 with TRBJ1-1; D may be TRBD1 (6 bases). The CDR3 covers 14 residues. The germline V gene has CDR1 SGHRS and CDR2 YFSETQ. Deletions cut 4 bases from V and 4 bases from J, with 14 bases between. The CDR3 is CASSPQGGGTEAFF. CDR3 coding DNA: TGCGCCAGCAGCCCACAGGGAGGGGGCACTGAAGCTTTCTTT.

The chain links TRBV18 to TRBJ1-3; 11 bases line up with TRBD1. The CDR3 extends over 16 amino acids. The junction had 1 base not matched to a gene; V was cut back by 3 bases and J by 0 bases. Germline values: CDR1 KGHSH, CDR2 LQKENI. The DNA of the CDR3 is TGTGCCAGCTCACCCGGGACAGGGGGCTCTGGAAACACCATATATTTT. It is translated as CASSPGTGGSGNTIYF.

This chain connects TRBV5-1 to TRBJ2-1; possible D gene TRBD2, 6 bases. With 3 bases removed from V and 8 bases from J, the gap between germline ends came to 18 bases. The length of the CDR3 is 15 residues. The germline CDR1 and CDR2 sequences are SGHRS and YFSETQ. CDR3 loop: CASSSIGSGGDEQFF. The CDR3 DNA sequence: TGCGCCAGCAGCTCTATAGGTAGCGGAGGGGATGAGCAGTTCTTC.

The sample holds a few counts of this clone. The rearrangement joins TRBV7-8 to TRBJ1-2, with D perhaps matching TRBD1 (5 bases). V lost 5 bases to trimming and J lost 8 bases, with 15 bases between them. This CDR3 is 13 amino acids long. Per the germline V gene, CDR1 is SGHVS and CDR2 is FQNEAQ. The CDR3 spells CASSPQQDSGYTF. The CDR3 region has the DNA TGTGCCAGCAGCCCGCAACAGGACTCGGGCTACACCTTC.

CDR3 amino acids: CASSKGTDVQPQHF. CDR3 DNA sequence: TGTGCCAGCAGCAAGGGGACGGATGTCCAGCCCCAGCATTTT. The V call is TRBV21-1, the J call TRBJ1-5. TRBV21-1 is deemed a pseudogene. The CDR3 is made up of 14 amino acids.

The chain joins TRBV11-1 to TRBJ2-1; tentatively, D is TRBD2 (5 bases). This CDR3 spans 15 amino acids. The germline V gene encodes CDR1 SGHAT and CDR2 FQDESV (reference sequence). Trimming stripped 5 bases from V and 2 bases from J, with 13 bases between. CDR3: CASSPRGRPYNEQFF. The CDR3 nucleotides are TGTGCCAGCAGCCCCCGGGGTAGGCCCTACAATGAGCAGTTCTTC.

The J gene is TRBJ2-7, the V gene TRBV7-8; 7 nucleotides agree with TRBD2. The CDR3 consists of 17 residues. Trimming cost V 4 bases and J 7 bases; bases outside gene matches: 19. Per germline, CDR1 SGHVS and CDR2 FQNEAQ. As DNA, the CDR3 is TGTGCCAGCAGCTGGCCGGCCGGGGCGGCGGGAGTTGGAGAGCAGTACTTC. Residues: CASSWPAGAAGVGEQYF.

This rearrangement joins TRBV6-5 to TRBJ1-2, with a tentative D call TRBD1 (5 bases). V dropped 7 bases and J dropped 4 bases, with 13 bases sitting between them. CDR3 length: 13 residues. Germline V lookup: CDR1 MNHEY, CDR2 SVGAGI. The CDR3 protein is CASTKNRSYGYTF. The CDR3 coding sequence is TGTGCCAGCACCAAGAACAGGAGCTATGGCTACACCTTC.

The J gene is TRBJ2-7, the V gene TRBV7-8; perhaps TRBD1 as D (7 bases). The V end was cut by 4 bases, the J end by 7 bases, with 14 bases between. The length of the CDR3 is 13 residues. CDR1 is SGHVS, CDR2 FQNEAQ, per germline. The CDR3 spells CASSWRDRREQYF. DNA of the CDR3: TGTGCCAGCAGCTGGAGGGACAGACGAGAGCAGTACTTC.

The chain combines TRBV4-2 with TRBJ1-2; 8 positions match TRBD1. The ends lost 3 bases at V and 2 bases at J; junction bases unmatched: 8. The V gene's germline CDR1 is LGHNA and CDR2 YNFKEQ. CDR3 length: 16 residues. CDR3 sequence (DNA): TGTGCCAGCAGCCATCCCTCGGACAGGGAGAACTATGGCTACACCTTC. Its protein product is CASSHPSDRENYGYTF.

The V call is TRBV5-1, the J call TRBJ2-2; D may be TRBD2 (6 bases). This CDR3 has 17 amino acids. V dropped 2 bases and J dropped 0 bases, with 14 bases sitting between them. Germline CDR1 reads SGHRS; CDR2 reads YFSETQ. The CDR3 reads CASSFSPGEANTGELFF. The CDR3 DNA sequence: TGCGCCAGCAGCTTCAGCCCCGGGGAGGCGAACACCGGGGAGCTGTTTTTT.

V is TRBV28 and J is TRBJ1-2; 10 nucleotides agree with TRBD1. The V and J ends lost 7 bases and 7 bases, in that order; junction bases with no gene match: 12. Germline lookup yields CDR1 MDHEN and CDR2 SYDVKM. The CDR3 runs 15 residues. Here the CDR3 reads CASTTVRGQGGGYTF. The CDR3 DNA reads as TGTGCCAGCACTACAGTAAGAGGACAGGGGGGTGGCTACACCTTC.

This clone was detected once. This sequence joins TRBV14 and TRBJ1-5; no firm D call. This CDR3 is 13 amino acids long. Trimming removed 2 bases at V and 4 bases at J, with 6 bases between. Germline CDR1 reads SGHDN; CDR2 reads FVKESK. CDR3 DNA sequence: TGTGCCAGCAGCCAATATGGAAATCAGCCCCAGCATTTT. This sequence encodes CASSQYGNQPQHF.

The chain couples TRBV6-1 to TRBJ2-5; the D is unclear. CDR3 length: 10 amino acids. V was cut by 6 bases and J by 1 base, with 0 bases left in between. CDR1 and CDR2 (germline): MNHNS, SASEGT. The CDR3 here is CASSQETQYF. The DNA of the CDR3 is TGTGCCAGCAGCCAAGAGACCCAGTACTTC.

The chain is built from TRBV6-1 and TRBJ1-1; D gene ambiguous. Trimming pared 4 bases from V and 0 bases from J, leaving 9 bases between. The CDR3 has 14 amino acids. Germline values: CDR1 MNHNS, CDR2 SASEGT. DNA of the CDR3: TGTGCCAGCAGTGCCCACCGATTGAACACTGAAGCTTTCTTT. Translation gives CASSAHRLNTEAFF.

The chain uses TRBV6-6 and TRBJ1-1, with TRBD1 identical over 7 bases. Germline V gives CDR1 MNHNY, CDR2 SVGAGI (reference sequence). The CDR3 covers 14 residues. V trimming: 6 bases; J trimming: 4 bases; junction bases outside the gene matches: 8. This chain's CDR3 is CASSSGGGSTEAFF. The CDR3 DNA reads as TGTGCCAGCAGCTCAGGGGGGGGTAGCACTGAAGCTTTCTTT.

The CDR3 is CSALLWETQYF. Written as DNA, the CDR3 is TGCAGTGCTTTATTGTGGGAGACCCAGTACTTC. The chain uses TRBV20-1 and TRBJ2-5; D ambiguous. V lost 5 bases, J lost 5 bases, and 9 bases lay in between. The CDR3 has 11 residues. Germline V gene sequence: CDR1 DFQATT, CDR2 SNEGSKA (reference sequence).

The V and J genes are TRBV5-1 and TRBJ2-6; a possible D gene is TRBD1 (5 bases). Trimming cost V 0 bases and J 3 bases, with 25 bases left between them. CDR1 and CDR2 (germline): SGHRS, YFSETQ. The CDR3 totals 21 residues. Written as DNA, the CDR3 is TGCGCCAGCAGCTTGGCTCCTACCTTGGACACCCCCTCTAGTGGGGCCAACGTCCTGACTTTC. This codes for CASSLAPTLDTPSSGANVLTF.